The present entry profiles one T cell receptor beta chain with its context. Its recognized antigen is unknown. Base qualities are not provided; no much larger clone lies one nucleotide away. The data were obtained in a study of TIL therapy for anti-PD-1-resistant metastatic lung cancer (dated by TCRdb to the early 2020s). Background on the whole study: Tumors were collected before any PD-1/PD-L1 blockade, after which patients were given nivolumab, and patients who progressed were given lymphodepletion, an infusion of expanded TIL and IL-2. A median age of about 59 years (range roughly 38-75) and a median tumor PD-L1 proportion score of 6% were recorded among enrolled patients. Most of the cohort had lung adenocarcinoma, including a handful of EGFR-mutant tumors and two ALK-rearranged tumors, and half of the patients were either current or former smokers. Across the cohort, whole-exome sequencing showed a median non-synonymous tumor mutation burden of under 1.8 mutations per megabase. T cell receptor beta sequencing of tumor and peripheral blood served to follow clonotypes across the tumor, the expanded TIL product, and serial blood samples. Points the paper makes about the study in general: The study protocol defined all tumor marker inferences as exploratory. Clonotypes from the infused TIL partially replaced the baseline peripheral repertoire and then declined over months, and persistence showed no apparent association with response. Generalizability was limited because the cohort was highly selected, with more treatment-naive, never-smoker and oncogene-addicted patients included than is typical.

The time point label here, explained by the study, means: pre-treatment sample, taken before nivolumab and TIL therapy. Between October 2017 and early 2020, a dual-center phase I trial enrolled adults who had stage 4 NSCLC. The samples were drawn from an open-label, single-arm phase I trial testing tumor-infiltrating lymphocyte therapy combined with nivolumab in advanced non-small cell lung cancer. Mononuclear cells from blood collected in EDTA tubes were isolated on a Ficoll gradient and snap-frozen as pellets, and DNA was then extracted using a Qiagen mini-prep kit. Using bias-controlled multiplex PCR with the immunoSEQ v3 hsTCRB kit, the TCR beta CDR3 regions were amplified from genomic DNA. TCR libraries were sequenced on an Illumina NextSeq 500 to about 1.8 million read pairs for survey level or roughly 4.5-6 million for deep level. The paper's data handling went like this. V, D and J genes were assigned, non-productive sequences were removed, and clonality was reported by immunoSEQ Analyzer software. Repertoires were compared using productive Simpson clonality and Morisita overlap index of productive TRB rearrangements between infused TIL and blood. Absolute clonotype counts in blood were estimated as lymphocyte count times CD3+ fraction times the clone's productive frequency. Here the immuneACCESS table is served through TCRdb, limited to in-frame sequences with V and J called. Missing clones are a known gap in these copies; in checked studies unresolved V genes cover under half, and the rest lacks a known reason. V and J calls plus clone size are reproduced from that table; the DNA served to infer D and trimming. The sample table records tens of thousands of clones; about two thirds of these occur just once. Around 6.6% of the sample is in the top ten clones.

Cut back by 2 bases and 1 base, the V and J ends lie 9 bases apart. The germline V gene encodes CDR1 SGHDT and CDR2 YYEEEE. The CDR3 goes from the cysteine to the phenylalanine over 14 residues. Only the CDR3 DNA stays, 42 bases, in frame from base 1. The sequence joins TRBV5-6 to TRBJ1-1, with TRBD1 tentatively as D gene (5 bases match). The starting material was blood, obtained at baseline. The sequence was collected from a person aged 25 to 80 with non-small cell lung cancer. The base sequence is TGTGCCAGCAGCTTCCCCACAGGGAACACTGAAGCTTTCTTT. This sequence encodes CASSFPTGNTEAFF.